This T cell receptor beta chain is from a study of cytomegalovirus exposure and HLA in healthy donors. For this clone: Its antigen is undetermined.

General study findings and limits: The study listed around 150 cytomegalovirus-associated TCR beta chains. Donors were assumed by presence/absence analyses to have roughly uniform sequencing depth.

Between the trimmed V and J ends, which lost 1 base and 0 bases, there was a span of 16 bases. Germline values: CDR1 SGHVS, CDR2 FQNEAQ. The CDR3 is 18 residues long. The PCR was carried out with 60 Vbeta primers and 13 Jbeta primers. Repertoires were generated with immunoSEQ multiplex PCR, while TCRdb's copy carries only in-frame clones and drops some. The data hold roughly 97,000 clones, with about 80% observed a single time. This clonotype was sampled from a woman younger than 30 in good health and CMV-seropositive. This rearrangement joins TRBV7-8 to TRBJ1-5, with a tentative D call TRBD1 (5 bases). The sample was PBMCs. In nucleotides, the CDR3 is TGTGCCAGCAGCTTAGTCGTTCGACAGTCATATAGCAATCAGCCCCAGCATTTT. Its protein is CASSLVVRQSYSNQPQHF. Full variable domain (outside the CDR3, taken from reference TRBV7-8 and TRBJ1-5): GAGVSQSPRYKVAKRGQDVALRCDPISGHVSLFWYQQALGQGPEFLTYFQNEAQLDKSGLPSDRFFAERPEGSVSTLKIQRTQQEDSAVYLCASSLVVRQSYSNQPQHFGDGTRLSIL.